This T cell receptor beta chain was documented in a study of T-cell memory formation after mild COVID-19. Regarding the study as a whole: Some clones that responded turned up in pre-infection memory, which suggests that cross-reactive memory joined in. Contracting CD4+ clones lay largely in CM and EM, with CD8+ ones residing in EMRA.

A remark on this clonotype: Its antigen is unknown.

Sample barcodes and UMIs were carried by the TCR alpha and TCR beta cDNA libraries that 5'RACE generated with constant-segment primers. Using its own MiXCR run on the 5' RACE reads, TCRdb lists one record per CDR3 protein. The sample yields roughly 130,000 distinct CDR3 sequences, roughly 6% seen once. The ends were cut back, 5 bases at V and 4 bases at J, with 14 bases in the middle. Germline lookup yields CDR1 SGHTA and CDR2 FQGTGA. The CDR3 has 15 amino acids. The sequenced material came from PBMCs or a T cell subset sorted from them (not recorded which). This TCR was recovered from an adult woman who had mild COVID-19 (a few samples of this study predate the infection). Cell type and time point are not known. This chain connects TRBV7-3 to TRBJ2-2; D may be TRBD1 (6 bases). The CDR3 coding sequence is TGTGCCAGCAGCCCGGACAGAACCCGCACCGGGGAGCTGTTTTTT. This sequence encodes CASSPDRTRTGELFF.